The rows below give T cell receptor beta chains drawn from one sample of a study of OX40 agonist ivuxolimab in advanced cancers. Only in-frame clones appear in the TCRdb table, and some are missing; sequencing was by immunoSEQ multiplex PCR. The top ten clones hold roughly 0.9% of a sample with 55,000 to 70,000 clones, around 86% of them seen once. The specimen was CD4+ or CD8+ T cells sorted from blood, collected in a trial of the OX40 agonist ivuxolimab. The source is an adult with an advanced solid tumor such as melanoma, head and neck, liver or kidney cancer. The CDR3 runs from the conserved cysteine through the conserved F or W. Each record gives: J gene, clone size, V gene, D gene, CDR3 DNA, CDR3 protein. The D gene is left open where the match is weak. The listing skips clone size in some rows; elsewhere it reads once, few, many or a size class.

j_call: TRBJ2-7
clone_size: few
v_call: TRBV19
d_call: NA
cdr3_nt: TGTGCCAGTAGTATGGGGGGAACTACCTACGAGCAGTACTTC
cdr3_aa: CASSMGGTTYEQYF

j_call: TRBJ2-7
clone_size: NA
v_call: TRBV25-1
d_call: TRBD2
cdr3_nt: TGTGCCAGCAGGGGAGCCGGGACTAGCGGGGGCTCCTACGAGCAGTACTTC
cdr3_aa: CASRGAGTSGGSYEQYF

j_call: TRBJ2-7
clone_size: NA
v_call: TRBV15
d_call: NA
cdr3_nt: TGTGCCACCAGCAGAGATCGGGGCCTCTACGAGCAGTACTTC
cdr3_aa: CATSRDRGLYEQYF

j_call: TRBJ1-3
clone_size: NA
v_call: TRBV10-2
d_call: NA
cdr3_nt: TGCGCCAGCGGAAGTCCTGGGGACACCATATATTTT
cdr3_aa: CASGSPGDTIYF

j_call: TRBJ1-1
clone_size: NA
v_call: TRBV15
d_call: NA
cdr3_nt: TGTGCCACCGGCAGAGATTGGGAAGCTTTCTTT
cdr3_aa: CATGRDWEAFF

j_call: TRBJ2-4
clone_size: NA
v_call: TRBV28
d_call: TRBD1
cdr3_nt: TGTGCCAGGGAGCAGGGGGAAACCAAAAACATTCAGTACTTC
cdr3_aa: CAREQGETKNIQYF

j_call: TRBJ2-7
clone_size: NA
v_call: TRBV6-1
d_call: NA
cdr3_nt: TGTGCCAGCAGTGAAGCGCTTCCTTTTGGGGCGTTCTCCTACGAGCAGTACTTC
cdr3_aa: CASSEALPFGAFSYEQYF

j_call: TRBJ2-7
clone_size: NA
v_call: TRBV18
d_call: NA
cdr3_nt: TGTGCCAGCTCACCAGGACTGGGGGAGCAGTACTTC
cdr3_aa: CASSPGLGEQYF

j_call: TRBJ2-3
clone_size: NA
v_call: TRBV29-1
d_call: NA
cdr3_nt: TGCAGCGTTGATTCTGGTTTTACGACAGATACGCAGTATTTT
cdr3_aa: CSVDSGFTTDTQYF

j_call: TRBJ1-4
clone_size: NA
v_call: TRBV28
d_call: NA
cdr3_nt: TGTGCCAGCGGTTTAGGTTTGGACAGCAATGAAAAACTGTTTTTT
cdr3_aa: CASGLGLDSNEKLFF

j_call: TRBJ1-2
clone_size: NA
v_call: TRBV6-6
d_call: NA
cdr3_nt: TGTGCCAGTACAGACGGGGGACGATTCGACTACACCTTC
cdr3_aa: CASTDGGRFDYTF

j_call: TRBJ2-2
clone_size: NA
v_call: TRBV11-3
d_call: NA
cdr3_nt: TGTGCCAGCAGCGTCAGGGATGGCACCGGGGAGCTGTTTTTT
cdr3_aa: CASSVRDGTGELFF

j_call: TRBJ1-6
clone_size: NA
v_call: TRBV6-5
d_call: NA
cdr3_nt: TGTGCCAGCAGTCCGGGGGCTCTTAATTCACCCCTCCACTTT
cdr3_aa: CASSPGALNSPLHF

j_call: TRBJ2-4
clone_size: NA
v_call: TRBV28
d_call: TRBD2
cdr3_nt: TGTGCCAGCAGATCTCTAGCGGGTAATGATCAGTACTTC
cdr3_aa: CASRSLAGNDQYF

j_call: TRBJ1-6
clone_size: NA
v_call: TRBV7-8
d_call: NA
cdr3_nt: TGTGCCAGCAGCTTAGCCGGAAACAGTAATTCACCCCTCCACTTT
cdr3_aa: CASSLAGNSNSPLHF

j_call: TRBJ2-3
clone_size: NA
v_call: TRBV20-1
d_call: NA
cdr3_nt: TGCAGTGCTAACAGGGAAGATACGCAGTATTTT
cdr3_aa: CSANREDTQYF

j_call: TRBJ2-2
clone_size: few
v_call: TRBV2
d_call: NA
cdr3_nt: TGTGCCAGCATGCCGTACAGGGCAGGTTCCGGGGAGCTGTTTTTT
cdr3_aa: CASMPYRAGSGELFF

j_call: TRBJ2-7
clone_size: once
v_call: TRBV11-1
d_call: NA
cdr3_nt: TGTGCCAGCAGCTTAGGGCAGTCTACCTACGAGCAGTACTTC
cdr3_aa: CASSLGQSTYEQYF

j_call: TRBJ2-5
clone_size: NA
v_call: TRBV5-1
d_call: NA
cdr3_nt: TGCGCCAGCAGCTTCCCGACAGGGGAGGGGGGAGAGACCCAGTACTTC
cdr3_aa: CASSFPTGEGGETQYF

j_call: TRBJ2-4
clone_size: few
v_call: TRBV7-9
d_call: NA
cdr3_nt: TGTGCCAGCAGCTTAATCGGCAGTGAAAACATTCAGTACTTC
cdr3_aa: CASSLIGSENIQYF

j_call: TRBJ2-4
clone_size: NA
v_call: TRBV14
d_call: TRBD1
cdr3_nt: TGTGCCAGCAGCCGCGAGTCGGGACAGGGAAACATTCAGTACTTC
cdr3_aa: CASSRESGQGNIQYF

j_call: TRBJ2-7
clone_size: NA
v_call: TRBV4-2
d_call: TRBD2
cdr3_nt: TGTGCCAGCAGCCCCGGAGGGGCGGGAGGGTCCTACGAGCAGTACTTC
cdr3_aa: CASSPGGAGGSYEQYF

j_call: TRBJ1-4
clone_size: NA
v_call: TRBV29-1
d_call: TRBD1
cdr3_nt: TGCAGCGCTGGGGGACAGTCTAATGAAAAACTGTTTTTT
cdr3_aa: CSAGGQSNEKLFF

j_call: TRBJ2-5
clone_size: NA
v_call: TRBV7-7
d_call: NA
cdr3_nt: TGTGCTAGCAGTTCCAGCAGCCAAGAGACCCAGTACTTC
cdr3_aa: CASSSSSQETQYF

j_call: TRBJ2-7
clone_size: NA
v_call: TRBV9
d_call: TRBD1
cdr3_nt: TGTGCCAGCAGCGTGGGACAGGGAACCTACGAGCAGTACTTC
cdr3_aa: CASSVGQGTYEQYF

j_call: TRBJ1-3
clone_size: NA
v_call: TRBV19
d_call: NA
cdr3_nt: TGTGCCAGTAGTAGCCAACAGGGAAACACCATATATTTT
cdr3_aa: CASSSQQGNTIYF

j_call: TRBJ1-2
clone_size: NA
v_call: TRBV5-1
d_call: NA
cdr3_nt: TGCGCCAGCAGCCCCGGTGATGGCTACACCTTC
cdr3_aa: CASSPGDGYTF

j_call: TRBJ1-1
clone_size: NA
v_call: TRBV10-3
d_call: NA
cdr3_nt: TGTGCCATCAGTGATCTTCCTGGGTCGGGCACTGAAGCTTTCTTT
cdr3_aa: CAISDLPGSGTEAFF

j_call: TRBJ1-2
clone_size: NA
v_call: TRBV7-9
d_call: TRBD1
cdr3_nt: TGTGCCAGCAGCCACCCGGGACAGGGGGCTCAGGGCTACACCTTC
cdr3_aa: CASSHPGQGAQGYTF

j_call: TRBJ1-1
clone_size: NA
v_call: TRBV18
d_call: NA
cdr3_nt: TGTGCCAGCTCACCAGCACAGCTGAACACTGAAGCTTTCTTT
cdr3_aa: CASSPAQLNTEAFF

j_call: TRBJ2-2
clone_size: NA
v_call: TRBV28
d_call: NA
cdr3_nt: TGTGCCAGCACTTCTCCTGCGGTCGGGGAGCTGTTTTTT
cdr3_aa: CASTSPAVGELFF

j_call: TRBJ2-2
clone_size: once
v_call: TRBV28
d_call: NA
cdr3_nt: TGTGCCAGCAGTTCCGCCCCGGGCTGGCGGGAAGGCCCGAACACCGGGGAGCTGTTTTTT
cdr3_aa: CASSSAPGWREGPNTGELFF

j_call: TRBJ2-4
clone_size: NA
v_call: TRBV7-9
d_call: NA
cdr3_nt: TGTGCCAGCAGTCCGGCGAGGGACATGGTCGACATTCAGTACTTC
cdr3_aa: CASSPARDMVDIQYF

j_call: TRBJ2-1
clone_size: NA
v_call: TRBV5-1
d_call: TRBD1
cdr3_nt: TGCGCCAGCAGCTTTCAGGGGGCGTACAATGAGCAGTTCTTC
cdr3_aa: CASSFQGAYNEQFF

j_call: TRBJ2-7
clone_size: NA
v_call: TRBV18
d_call: NA
cdr3_nt: TGTGCCAGCTCACCTAGGAGCTCCTACGAGCAGTACTTC
cdr3_aa: CASSPRSSYEQYF

j_call: TRBJ2-2
clone_size: NA
v_call: TRBV2
d_call: TRBD1
cdr3_nt: TGTGCCAGCTTACAGGGGCCCAACACCGGGGAGCTGTTTTTT
cdr3_aa: CASLQGPNTGELFF

j_call: TRBJ2-1
clone_size: once
v_call: TRBV30
d_call: NA
cdr3_nt: TGTGCCTGGAGTGTACCCGGGAGAAGGAATGAGCAGTTCTTC
cdr3_aa: CAWSVPGRRNEQFF

j_call: TRBJ2-6
clone_size: few
v_call: TRBV10-3
d_call: NA
cdr3_nt: TGTGCCATCAACCCAGGGGCTGGGGCCAACGTCCTGACTTTC
cdr3_aa: CAINPGAGANVLTF

j_call: TRBJ1-4
clone_size: few
v_call: TRBV2
d_call: NA
cdr3_nt: TGTGCCAGCACTGCTGCAACTAATGAAAAACTGTTTTTT
cdr3_aa: CASTAATNEKLFF

j_call: TRBJ2-2
clone_size: NA
v_call: TRBV5-1
d_call: TRBD1
cdr3_nt: TGCGCCAGCAGCCTAGGACAGGGGGCAGCCACCGGGGAGCTGTTTTTT
cdr3_aa: CASSLGQGAATGELFF

j_call: TRBJ2-2
clone_size: NA
v_call: TRBV5-4
d_call: NA
cdr3_nt: TGTGCCAGCAGCTTGGGTACCCCGAGCTATGTCGGGGAGCTGTTTTTT
cdr3_aa: CASSLGTPSYVGELFF

j_call: TRBJ2-2
clone_size: NA
v_call: TRBV27
d_call: NA
cdr3_nt: TGTGCCAGCAGAAAGGACGCATCGAACACCGGGGAGCTGTTTTTT
cdr3_aa: CASRKDASNTGELFF

j_call: TRBJ2-1
clone_size: NA
v_call: TRBV6-5
d_call: TRBD2
cdr3_nt: TGTGCCAGCGCCAAGACCGGACTAGCGGTACCCGAGCAGTTCTTC
cdr3_aa: CASAKTGLAVPEQFF

j_call: TRBJ2-3
clone_size: once
v_call: TRBV7-2
d_call: NA
cdr3_nt: TGTGCCAGCAGCCCTGCTAGGGATACGCAGTATTTT
cdr3_aa: CASSPARDTQYF

j_call: TRBJ1-1
clone_size: NA
v_call: TRBV19
d_call: NA
cdr3_nt: TGTGCCAGTAGTCGCCAGCTTGAGGTGGCTTTCTTT
cdr3_aa: CASSRQLEVAFF